The 11 T cell receptor beta chains in this list originate from one sample, sequenced in a study of technical replicates of blood from four donors. The method was immunoSEQ multiplex PCR; TCRdb's version includes in-frame clones alone and lacks a portion of them. The data contain 70,000 to 95,000 clones, around 97% of them seen just once; the ten biggest clones take up more than 0.15%. The sequenced sample consisted of T cells isolated from PBMCs. Receptors originate from a human donor in good health.

The gene calls are TRBV5-4 and TRBJ2-2, with D perhaps TRBD1 (6 bases). Germline V gene sequence: CDR1 SGHNT, CDR2 YYREEE (reference sequence). The germline V and J ends were trimmed by 4 bases and 6 bases, with 16 bases remaining between them. The CDR3 is 15 residues long. The CDR3 DNA follows: TGTGCCAGCAGCCGCGCAGCAGGGGATCCCGGGGAGCTGTTTTTT. Translated, it gives CASSRAAGDPGELFF.

The genes are TRBV5-4 and TRBJ2-7; 7 positions match TRBD1. Germline V CDR1 and CDR2: SGHNT, YYREEE (reference sequence). Unmatched junction bases numbered 7, after V lost 1 base and J lost 6 bases. The CDR3 totals 14 residues. CDR3 amino acids: CASSLTRQGREQYF. CDR3 DNA sequence: TGTGCCAGCAGCTTGACCCGACAGGGCCGCGAGCAGTACTTC.

This chain joins TRBV6-5 and TRBJ2-2; 7 bases are shared with TRBD1. Germline V gene sequence: CDR1 MNHEY, CDR2 SVGAGI. The V segment lost 4 bases and the J segment 8 bases; nucleotides outside the gene matches: 10. The CDR3 extends over 15 amino acids. Here the CDR3 reads CASSSGQPSLGELFF. The CDR3 DNA sequence: TGTGCCAGCAGTTCGGGACAGCCCTCTCTGGGGGAGCTGTTTTTT.

V usage is TRBV27 and J usage is TRBJ2-2; 7 bases align to TRBD2. V gave up 2 bases and J gave up 6 bases; unmatched junction bases: 0. The CDR3 has 13 amino acids. Germline loops: CDR1 MNHEY, CDR2 SMNVEV (reference sequence). The DNA for the CDR3 is TGTGCCAGCAGTTTACGGGGGGCCGGGGAGCTGTTTTTT. Translation gives CASSLRGAGELFF.

The genes are TRBV7-9 and TRBJ2-5; D might be TRBD2 (7 bases). The V and J ends lost 0 bases and 4 bases respectively, with 15 bases between them. Per the germline V gene, CDR1 is SEHNR and CDR2 is FQNEAQ (reference sequence). The CDR3 is made up of 16 amino acids. The CDR3 spells CASSLALRGARETQYF. The CDR3 DNA is TGTGCCAGCAGCTTAGCGCTACGGGGGGCCCGAGAGACCCAGTACTTC. Full variable domain (remainder filled in from reference TRBV7-9 and TRBJ2-5): DTGVSQNPRHKITKRGQNVTFRCDPISEHNRLYWYRQTLGQGPEFLTYFQNEAQLEKSRLLSDRFSAERPKGSFSTLEIQRTEQGDSAMYLCASSLALRGARETQYFGPGTRLLVL.

The V and J genes are TRBV7-9 and TRBJ1-4; TRBD1 aligns across 7 bases. The CDR3 loop spans 14 amino acids. Trimming removed 8 bases from V and 1 base from J; junction bases left unmatched: 4. Germline V gives CDR1 SEHNR, CDR2 FQNEAQ (reference sequence). CDR3 in amino acids: CASRRTGTNEKLFF. CDR3 coding DNA: TGTGCCAGCCGGAGGACAGGAACTAATGAAAAACTGTTTTTT. Together with reference TRBV7-9 and TRBJ1-4, the CDR3 gives the full variable domain: DTGVSQNPRHKITKRGQNVTFRCDPISEHNRLYWYRQTLGQGPEFLTYFQNEAQLEKSRLLSDRFSAERPKGSFSTLEIQRTEQGDSAMYLCASRRTGTNEKLFFGSGTQLSVL.

The chain links TRBV27 to TRBJ1-2, with 8 bases identical to TRBD1. Germline lookup yields CDR1 MNHEY and CDR2 SMNVEV (reference sequence). The CDR3 covers 14 residues. V lost 3 bases and J lost 4; bases outside the gene matches: 4. CDR3: CASSFGQGAYGYTF. The CDR3, as DNA: TGTGCCAGCAGTTTCGGGCAGGGGGCCTATGGCTACACCTTC.

A note on this clone: One end of the junction varies from germline; a read error may be responsible. CDR3 coding DNA: TGTGCCAGCAGTACTACAGGGGGCGCGGTCATTTTGCTACATCTCTGGTTT. This gives the protein CASSTTGGAVILLHLWF. The chain has TRBV27 and TRBJ1-1; 9 nucleotides match TRBD1. CDR1 is MNHEY, CDR2 SMNVEV, per germline (reference sequence). The CDR3 loop spans 17 amino acids.

The V call is TRBV16, the J call TRBJ2-7; D may be TRBD2 (6 bases). V lost 0 bases, J lost 2 bases, and 14 bases lay in between. This CDR3 spans 16 amino acids. The germline CDR1 and CDR2 sequences are KGHSY and FQNENV. CDR3 loop: CASSQSIYGRTYEQYF. In DNA, the CDR3 is TGTGCCAGCAGCCAATCGATATATGGGAGGACCTACGAGCAGTACTTC.

This chain links TRBV18 with TRBJ2-1, with a weak D call TRBD1 (5 bases). V gave up 6 bases and J gave up 9 bases, with 9 bases separating them. CDR1 and CDR2 (germline): KGHSH, LQKENI. The CDR3 loop spans 11 amino acids. This CDR3 is CASSQGSEQFF. CDR3 DNA: TGTGCCAGCTCCCAGGGCAGTGAGCAGTTCTTC.

J is TRBJ2-7 and V is TRBV19; perhaps TRBD2 as D (6 bases). V was clipped by 5 bases and J by 2 bases, with 10 bases between them. CDR3 length: 13 amino acids. Germline V CDR1 and CDR2: LNHDA, SQIVND (reference sequence). The CDR3 protein is CASSLTGAYEQYF. The CDR3, as DNA: TGTGCCAGTAGTCTGACGGGGGCCTACGAGCAGTACTTC.